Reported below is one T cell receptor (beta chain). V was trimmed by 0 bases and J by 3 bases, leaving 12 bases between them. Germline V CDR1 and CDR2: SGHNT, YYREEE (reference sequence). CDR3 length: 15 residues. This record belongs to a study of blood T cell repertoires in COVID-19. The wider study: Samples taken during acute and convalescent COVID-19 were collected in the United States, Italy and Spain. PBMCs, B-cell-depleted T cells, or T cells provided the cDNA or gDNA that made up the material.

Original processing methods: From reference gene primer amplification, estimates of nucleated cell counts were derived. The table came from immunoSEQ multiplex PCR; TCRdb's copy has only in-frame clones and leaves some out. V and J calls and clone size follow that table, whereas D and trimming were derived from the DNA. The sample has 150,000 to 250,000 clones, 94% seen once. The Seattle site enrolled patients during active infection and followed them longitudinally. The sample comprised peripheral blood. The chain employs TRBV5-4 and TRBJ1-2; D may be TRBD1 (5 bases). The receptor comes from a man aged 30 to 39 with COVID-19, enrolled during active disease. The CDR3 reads CASSLDLREDYGYTF. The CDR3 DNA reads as TGTGCCAGCAGCTTGGATCTCAGGGAAGACTATGGCTACACCTTC.